This T cell receptor (beta chain) was sequenced for a study of T cell responses to AZD1222 COVID-19 vaccine. Looking at the study overall: Doses given second, at about 4 or about 12 weeks, were pooled.

General study results and limits: Females made up more of the donors, who were largely white British, and clonal diversity may have come out too low.

The V and J ends lost 4 bases and 8 bases respectively, with 12 bases between them. The V gene's germline CDR1 is GTSNPN and CDR2 SVGIG (reference sequence). The length of the CDR3 is 13 residues. This table comes from immunoSEQ multiplex PCR, and its TCRdb copy is limited to in-frame clones, with some not included. The sample lists 66,000 or so clones, more than 75% occurring once. Notes on this clone: Its antigen is not identified.

The receptor comes from an adult in good health. The chain is built from TRBV30 and TRBJ1-6, with D possibly matching TRBD1 (5 bases). Specimen: peripheral blood, collected on day 0 of AZD1222 vaccination. This CDR3 is CAWKQDSDSPLHF. For the CDR3, the DNA is TGTGCCTGGAAACAGGATTCGGATTCACCCCTCCACTTT.